The rows below give T cell receptor beta chains drawn from one sample of a study of T-cell memory formation after mild COVID-19. TCRdb fed the 5' RACE reads into MiXCR, producing one record per CDR3 protein. The sample gives around 300,000 distinct CDR3 sequences, roughly 13% of which show up once; about 20% is in the top ten. The sequenced sample consisted of PBMCs or a T cell subset sorted from them (not recorded which). These receptors were obtained from a man younger than 35 who had mild COVID-19 (a few samples of this study predate the infection). Cell type and time point are not known. The CDR3 runs from the conserved cysteine through the conserved F or W. Each record gives: J gene, clone size, D gene, V gene, CDR3 DNA, CDR3 protein. A D gene is named only where the DNA matches it firmly. Where a row states a size, it is once, few, many or the class of an expanded clone; other rows omit it.

TRBJ1-2	few	TRBD1	TRBV12-3/TRBV12-4	TGTGCCAGCAGTTTAGGGACAGGGACTAACTATGGCTACACCTTC	CASSLGTGTNYGYTF
TRBJ2-2	-	-	TRBV5-5	TGTGCCAGTTCCTCGATGGATGCCGGGGAGCTGTTTTTT	CASSSMDAGELFF
TRBJ2-6	many	-	TRBV19	TGTGCCAGTAGCAGCAGGGGTTCTGGGGCCAACGTCCTGACTTTC	CASSSRGSGANVLTF
TRBJ2-7	-	TRBD1	TRBV6-4	TGTGCCAGCAGCGGGACAGGGGGCCCCTACGAGCAGTACTTC	CASSGTGGPYEQYF
TRBJ2-3	few	TRBD2	TRBV11-1	TGTGCCAGCACCACTAGCTTTCAAGCTAGCGGGACAGATACGCAGTATTTT	CASTTSFQASGTDTQYF
TRBJ1-5	-	TRBD1	TRBV28	TGTGCCAGCAGTTTACAAAAACAGGGGAATCAGCCCCAGCATTTT	CASSLQKQGNQPQHF
TRBJ2-3	-	-	TRBV6-2/TRBV6-3	TGTGCCAGCGGGCTGGGGGGTACGCAGTATTTT	CASGLGGTQYF
TRBJ2-1	many	-	TRBV3-1	TGTGCCAGCAGCCATTTAGGGAGTTACGAAAATGAGCAGTTCTTC	CASSHLGSYENEQFF
TRBJ2-4	few	TRBD2	TRBV12-3/TRBV12-4	TGTGCCAGCACCTTGGGGAGGGATCAGTACTTC	CASTLGRDQYF
TRBJ2-5	few	-	TRBV5-1	TGCGCCAGCAGCCGGGGGTCGTTGAGCGGACAAGAGACCCAGTACTTC	CASSRGSLSGQETQYF
TRBJ2-5	-	-	TRBV4-3	TGCGCCAGCGCCCCGGACTGGGGTGAGACCCAGTACTTC	CASAPDWGETQYF
TRBJ2-3	many	-	TRBV11-2	TGTGCCAGCAGCTTCCCCGTCCTAGCGAGGGGCACAGATACGCAGTATTTT	CASSFPVLARGTDTQYF
TRBJ2-1	-	-	TRBV27	TGTGCCAGCAGTTTAAGGAACCTCCGCGCGCAGTTCTTC	CASSLRNLRAQFF